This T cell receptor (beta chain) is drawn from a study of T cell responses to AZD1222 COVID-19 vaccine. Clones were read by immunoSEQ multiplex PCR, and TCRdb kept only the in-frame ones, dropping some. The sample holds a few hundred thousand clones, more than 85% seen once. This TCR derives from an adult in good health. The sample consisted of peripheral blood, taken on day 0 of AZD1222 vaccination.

The CDR3 DNA reads TGTGCCAGCAGCGGAGACGGGGCTGAAGCTTTCTTT. This translates into CASSGDGAEAFF. The chain is built from TRBV5-8 and TRBJ1-1; D gene uncertain. Germline lookup yields CDR1 SGHTS and CDR2 YDEGEE. Trimming removed 4 bases at V and 6 bases at J, with 10 bases between. The CDR3 runs 12 residues.